This TCR beta chain was retrieved from a study of blood T cell repertoires in COVID-19. Study details: Italy, Spain and the United States were the sources of the convalescent and acute COVID-19 samples.

Profiled with immunoSEQ multiplex PCR; TCRdb holds only in-frame clones, not every one. The sample lists some 330,000 clones, roughly nine tenths seen once, with around 1.9% in the top ten. The sequenced material came from peripheral blood. The receptor comes from a woman aged 25 to 39 with COVID-19, enrolled during active disease.

The CDR3 nucleotides are TGCGCCAGCAGTATATCTGGGGAGCTGTTTTTT. This gives the protein CASSISGELFF. The chain is built from TRBV5-1 and TRBJ2-2; no clear D. The V gene's germline CDR1 is SGHRS and CDR2 YFSETQ. Trimming left V 5 bases short and J 8 bases short, with 7 bases between. This CDR3 is 11 amino acids long.